Below are 12 T cell receptor beta chains sequenced from a single sample in a study of T cell responses to AZD1222 COVID-19 vaccine (dated by TCRdb to the early 2020s). Libraries were prepared through the immunoSEQ multiplex PCR assay. Not all clones reach the TCRdb copy of this immuneACCESS table, which keeps in-frame sequences only. Checked studies attribute under half of the gap to unresolved V genes and leave the rest unexplained. The sample records around 100,000 clones, over 75% of which are singletons. The top ten clonotypes cover under 4.5% of the sample. The time point tag for this specimen amounts to: baseline before first vaccination. In the paper's terms, the treatment or condition label means: meningococcal conjugate vaccine given as trial control. Sequenced here: peripheral blood, sampled on day 0 of MenACWY control vaccination. The source is an adult in good health.

V gene TRBV30 combines with J gene TRBJ2-1; D call uncertain. Trimming took off 2 bases at V and 12 bases at J, with 20 bases between the two ends. The CDR3 sequence is 14 residues long. Germline-derived CDR1 and CDR2 are GTSNPN and SVGIG (reference sequence). CDR3 DNA sequence: TGTGCCTGGAGTCCCGAGACTCGAAGAAAAGGGCAGTTCTTC. Amino acid sequence: CAWSPETRRKGQFF.

The chain recombines TRBV7-2 with TRBJ2-6, with D possibly called TRBD1 or TRBD2 (5 bases each). There are 18 residues in the CDR3. V was shortened by 7 bases and J by 0 bases, with 19 bases between the two germline ends. Per the germline V gene, CDR1 is SGHTA and CDR2 is FQGNSA. The CDR3 DNA reads as TGTGCCAGCATCCTCCGGGGCCTCCGCTTCTCTGGGGCCAACGTCCTGACTTTC. As protein: CASILRGLRFSGANVLTF. Full variable domain (outside the CDR3, taken from reference TRBV7-2 and TRBJ2-6): GAGVSQSPSNKVTEKGKDVELRCDPISGHTALYWYRQSLGQGLEFLIYFQGNSAPDKSGLPSDRFSAERTGGSVSTLTIQRTQQEDSAVYLCASILRGLRFSGANVLTFGAGSRLTVL.

The V gene is TRBV14, the J gene TRBJ2-3, with D unresolved. V dropped 1 base and J dropped 7 bases, with 9 bases sitting between them. Germline V gene sequence: CDR1 SGHDN, CDR2 FVKESK. The CDR3 is made up of 13 amino acids. The DNA of the CDR3 is TGTGCCAGCAGCCAAGGATTACGAAATACGCAGTATTTT. Translation gives CASSQGLRNTQYF.

The genes are TRBV28 and TRBJ2-7; D is possibly TRBD1 (6 bases). V was trimmed by 7 bases and J by 6 bases, leaving 19 bases between them. This CDR3 contains 14 residues. Germline CDR1 reads MDHEN; CDR2 reads SYDVKM. In nucleotides, the CDR3 is TGTGCCAGCACCAGGGGCGGCTGGGCCGGCGAGCAGTACTTC. Translating it yields CASTRGGWAGEQYF.

The genes are TRBV6-5 and TRBJ1-5; D is perhaps TRBD1 (5 bases). The V gene's germline CDR1 is MNHEY and CDR2 SVGAGI. CDR3 length: 14 amino acids. V was shortened by 2 bases and J by 3 bases, with 8 bases between the two germline ends. The CDR3 sequence: CASSYGAPNQPQHF. As DNA, the CDR3 is TGTGCCAGCAGTTACGGGGCTCCCAATCAGCCCCAGCATTTT.

The chain recombines TRBV7-8 with TRBJ1-2; no definite D call. The CDR3 is 14 residues long. The V end was cut by 1 base, the J end by 0 bases, with 6 bases between. Germline V gene lookup returns CDR1 SGHVS and CDR2 FQNEAQ. For the CDR3, the DNA is TGTGCCAGCAGCTTAGATGGTCCTAACTATGGCTACACCTTC. It translates to CASSLDGPNYGYTF.

The rearrangement links TRBV7-9 to TRBJ1-2, with 8 bases matching TRBD1. Germline CDR1 is SEHNR and CDR2 is FQNEAQ (reference sequence). The V and J ends lost 5 bases and 4 bases, in that order; junction bases with no gene match: 12. CDR3 length equals 16 residues. The CDR3 loop is CASSKDRAQDFYGYTF. CDR3 coding DNA: TGTGCCAGCAGCAAGGACAGGGCCCAAGACTTCTATGGCTACACCTTC.

The chain employs TRBV2 and TRBJ2-3; 13 nucleotides align to TRBD2. Trimming cost V 7 bases and J 4 bases; bases outside gene matches: 11. The CDR3 sequence is 17 residues long. CDR1 is SNHLY and CDR2 is FYNNEI in the germline V gene. CDR3 protein: CASKRTSGSIRADTQYF. The CDR3 DNA reads as TGTGCCAGCAAACGGACTAGCGGGAGTATTCGGGCAGATACGCAGTATTTT.

The gene calls are TRBV10-3 and TRBJ1-3, with D hard to call. V lost 2 bases and J lost 3, with 11 bases in between. Germline CDR1 reads ENHRY; CDR2 reads SYGVKD. The CDR3 length is 15 residues. The CDR3 DNA reads TGTGCCATCAGTGAGGGAGGGAAGAGTGGAAACACCATATATTTT. Residues: CAISEGGKSGNTIYF.

The chain couples TRBV7-9 to TRBJ2-5; a weak D match, TRBD1 (6 bases). V was pared by 7 bases and J by 0 bases, with 27 bases between. Germline V CDR1 and CDR2: SEHNR, FQNEAQ (reference sequence). This CDR3 contains 19 residues. Here the CDR3 DNA reads TGTGCCAGCACCGAAGACGGAGGCCGGGACAAAGAGTACCAAGAGACCCAGTACTTC. Amino acid sequence: CASTEDGGRDKEYQETQYF.

This chain joins TRBV20-1 and TRBJ1-5; the match to TRBD1 covers 9 bases. Germline CDR1 reads DFQATT; CDR2 reads SNEGSKA (reference sequence). Trimming cost V 3 bases and J 7 bases; bases outside gene matches: 7. This CDR3 contains 14 residues. This CDR3 is CSASSGQGYQPQHF. CDR3 nucleotide sequence: TGCAGTGCTAGTTCCGGACAGGGGTACCAGCCCCAGCATTTT.

This chain uses TRBV18 with TRBJ1-4; the D is unclear. V shed 3 bases and J shed 6 bases, with 11 bases lying between them. The germline CDR1 and CDR2 sequences are KGHSH and LQKENI. The CDR3 spans 14 residues. This chain's CDR3 is CASSPEGGDEKLFF. In DNA form, the CDR3 reads TGTGCCAGCTCACCCGAGGGTGGGGATGAAAAACTGTTTTTT.